Listed below are T cell receptor beta chains from one sample, sequenced in a study of T cell responses to AZD1222 COVID-19 vaccine. Generated by immunoSEQ multiplex PCR, the TCRdb table keeps only in-frame clones and is missing some. The sample lists 150,000 to 160,000 clones; about nine tenths were seen once. Sample: peripheral blood, taken on day 0 of AZD1222 vaccination. The receptors were gathered from an adult in good health. The CDR3 runs from the conserved cysteine through the conserved F or W. The D gene is left open where the match is weak. Where a row states a size, it is once, few, many or the class of an expanded clone; other rows omit it.

>TRBJ1-1|TRBV10-3|TRBD1|NA
CAISVDTGGRNTEAFF
TGTGCCATCAGTGTAGACACAGGGGGCCGGAACACTGAAGCTTTCTTT
>TRBJ1-2|TRBV28|NA|NA
CASSLLSWQGLSYGYTF
TGTGCCAGCAGTTTATTATCGTGGCAGGGACTAAGCTATGGCTACACCTTC
>TRBJ2-3|TRBV28|NA|NA
CASSFVFGRSSTDTQYF
TGTGCCAGCAGTTTTGTCTTTGGGCGTAGTAGCACAGATACGCAGTATTTT
>TRBJ2-7|TRBV4-3|TRBD2|NA
CASSPAAAGADEQYF
TGCGCCAGCAGCCCCGCCGCAGCGGGAGCAGACGAGCAGTACTTC
>TRBJ1-2|TRBV6-5|NA|once
CASTDRGITYGYTF
TGTGCCAGCACCGACCGGGGGATTACCTATGGCTACACCTTC
>TRBJ2-3|TRBV28|NA|NA
CASSLSTDTQYF
TGTGCCAGCAGTTTATCCACAGATACGCAGTATTTT
>TRBJ2-3|TRBV18|NA|once
CASSPRSLSTDTQYF
TGTGCCAGCTCACCACGCAGTCTTAGCACAGATACGCAGTATTTT
>TRBJ1-1|TRBV7-9|NA|NA
CASSEDTNKAFF
TGTGCCAGCAGCGAGGACACAAACAAAGCTTTCTTT
>TRBJ1-1|TRBV29-1|NA|NA
CSVDRRQNTEAFF
TGCAGCGTAGACAGACGACAGAACACTGAAGCTTTCTTT
>TRBJ1-4|TRBV6-5|NA|NA
CASMGGMSEKLFF
TGTGCCAGCATGGGGGGGATGAGTGAAAAACTGTTTTTT
>TRBJ2-3|TRBV6-5|TRBD2|NA
CASSYSVSGALRAQYF
TGTGCCAGCAGTTACTCAGTTAGCGGGGCCCTCAGGGCGCAGTATTTT
>TRBJ2-1|TRBV7-2|TRBD1|NA
CASSARGQFSYNEQFF
TGTGCCAGCAGCGCAAGGGGACAGTTCTCCTACAATGAGCAGTTCTTC
>TRBJ2-2|TRBV7-9|NA|once
CASSFTGTGELFF
TGTGCCAGCAGCTTTACAGGGACCGGGGAGCTGTTTTTT
>TRBJ1-1|TRBV27|NA|NA
CASRGTENTEAFF
TGTGCCAGCAGGGGGACCGAGAACACTGAAGCTTTCTTT
>TRBJ1-3|TRBV19|NA|NA
CATRPGIAGNTIYF
TGTGCCACCCGCCCGGGCATTGCTGGAAACACCATATATTTT
>TRBJ2-7|TRBV2|TRBD1|NA
CASNAGTGYEQYF
TGTGCCAGCAACGCCGGGACAGGCTACGAGCAGTACTTC
>TRBJ2-4|TRBV7-9|TRBD2|NA
CASSRGTSGVAKNIQYF
TGTGCCAGCAGTCGAGGGACTAGCGGGGTAGCCAAAAACATTCAGTACTTC
>TRBJ2-7|TRBV28|TRBD1|few
CASRLDRGFSYEQYF
TGTGCCAGCAGACTAGACAGGGGGTTCTCCTACGAGCAGTACTTC
>TRBJ2-7|TRBV9|TRBD2|NA
CASSAGLAGGPYEQYF
TGTGCCAGCAGCGCGGGGCTAGCGGGAGGGCCCTACGAGCAGTACTTC
>TRBJ1-2|TRBV2|NA|once
CASSGHRAGNYGYTF
TGTGCCAGCAGTGGTCACAGGGCGGGGAACTATGGCTACACCTTC
>TRBJ2-1|TRBV4-2|TRBD2|NA
CASSQEWVAGGYNEQFF
TGTGCCAGCAGCCAAGAATGGGTAGCGGGAGGTTACAATGAGCAGTTCTTC
>TRBJ2-1|TRBV24-1|TRBD2|NA
CATSDRAGPYNEQFF
TGTGCCACCAGTGATCGAGCGGGGCCTTACAATGAGCAGTTCTTC
>TRBJ2-5|TRBV12-3/TRBV12-4|NA|few
CASRKQETQYF
TGTGCCAGCAGGAAACAAGAGACCCAGTACTTC
>TRBJ1-1|TRBV5-1|NA|NA
CASSSIDRSDTEAFF
TGCGCCAGCAGCTCAATAGACAGGTCGGACACTGAAGCTTTCTTT
>TRBJ2-7|TRBV5-4|NA|NA
CASSLKGEIYEQYF
TGTGCCAGCAGCTTGAAGGGGGAGATCTACGAGCAGTACTTC
>TRBJ2-7|TRBV24-1|NA|NA
CATSDSNRVYEQYF
TGTGCCACCAGTGACTCAAACAGGGTCTACGAGCAGTACTTC
>TRBJ2-7|TRBV14|NA|few
CASGDTGNEQYF
TGTGCCAGCGGGGACACCGGCAACGAGCAGTACTTC
>TRBJ1-1|TRBV7-3|NA|NA
CASSFTGVGTEAFF
TGTGCCAGCAGCTTTACTGGCGTGGGAACTGAAGCTTTCTTT
>TRBJ2-1|TRBV28|NA|NA
CASSHPSGMSLYNEQFF
TGTGCCAGCAGTCATCCTTCCGGGATGTCACTATACAATGAGCAGTTCTTC
>TRBJ1-1|TRBV29-1|NA|NA
CSALTDNTEAFF
TGCAGCGCCTTGACAGATAACACTGAAGCTTTCTTT
>TRBJ2-7|TRBV11-2|TRBD1|NA
CASSLQGRGSEQYF
TGTGCCAGCAGCTTACAGGGCAGGGGGAGCGAGCAGTACTTC
>TRBJ2-4|TRBV28|TRBD1|NA
CASRRTGGAAKNIQYF
TGTGCCAGCAGACGTACAGGGGGCGCCGCCAAAAACATTCAGTACTTC
>TRBJ1-2|TRBV19|TRBD1|NA
CASSTIPGQRVRGYTF
TGTGCCAGTAGTACTATTCCGGGACAGAGGGTGCGGGGCTACACCTTC
>TRBJ1-1|TRBV7-9|TRBD1|NA
CASSLYPGQGGMNTEAFF
TGTGCCAGCAGCTTATACCCCGGGCAGGGGGGCATGAACACTGAAGCTTTCTTT
>TRBJ1-2|TRBV9|NA|NA
CASSVDSTDGYTF
TGTGCCAGCAGCGTAGATAGTACAGATGGCTACACCTTC